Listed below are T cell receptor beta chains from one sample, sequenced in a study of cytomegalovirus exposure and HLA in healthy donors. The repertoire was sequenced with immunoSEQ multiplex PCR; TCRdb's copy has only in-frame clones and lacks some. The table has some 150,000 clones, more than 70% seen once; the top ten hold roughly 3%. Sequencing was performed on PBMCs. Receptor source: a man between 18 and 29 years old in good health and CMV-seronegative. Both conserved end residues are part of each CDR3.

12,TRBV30,CAWSVREDTQYF
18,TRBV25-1,CASSPYWEGGIINEKLFF
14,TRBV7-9,CASSLATSSYEQYF
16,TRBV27,CASSLYRPLTNEKLFF
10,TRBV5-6,CASGKGRGYF
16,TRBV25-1,CASSELSSGGVGEQFF
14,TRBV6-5,CASRRTGGEYEQYF
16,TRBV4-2,CASSTRTSGSVYEQYF
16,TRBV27,CASSSDEGLKNTEAFF
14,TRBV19,CASSIMGGDYGYTF
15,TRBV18,CASSPGQGTNYGYTF
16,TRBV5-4,CASSSGGPGTNEKLFF
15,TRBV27,CASSSQAGASYEQYF
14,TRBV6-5,CASTPGTSGYEQYF
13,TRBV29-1,CSVTRAGQETQYF
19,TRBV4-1,CASSQERGTSGGRYNEQFF
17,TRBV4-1,CASSQEGGRTSTDTQYF
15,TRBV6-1,CASSELAGGPNEQFF
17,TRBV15,CATSRGAGGISYNEQFF
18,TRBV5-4,CASIGGTSGGGSYNEQFF
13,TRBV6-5,CARDRGDTGELFF
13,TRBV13,CASSLEDSEKLFF
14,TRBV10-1,CASSVSTGEDTQYF
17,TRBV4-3,CASSHYGQGGNTGELFF
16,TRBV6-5,CASSYSGAEANYGYTF
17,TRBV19,CASSIGLGQGADGELFF
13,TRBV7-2,CASSYRGQQPQHF
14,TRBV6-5,CASSRLGGAYGYTF
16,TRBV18,CASSPIGRQGIETQYF
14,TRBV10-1,CASSGTSGPYEQYF
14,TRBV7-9,CASSLTSGTDTQYF
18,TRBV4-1,CASSQGTSGGLGKETQYF
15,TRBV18,CASSWGTANNEKLFF
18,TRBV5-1,CASSLGNAGKIFTDTQYF
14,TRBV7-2,CASSLGGLGTEAFF
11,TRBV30,CAWSVGGGYTF
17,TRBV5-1,CASSSDTGGRLGETQYF
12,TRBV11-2,CASSLSLYEQYF
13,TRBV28,CASSNRGDQPQHF
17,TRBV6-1,CASSARDRFSTNEKLFF
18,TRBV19,CASSRLAGDRSWGNEQFF
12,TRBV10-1,CARLAEHYEQYF
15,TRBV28,CASSLRENSYNEQFF
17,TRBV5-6,CASSLAGTGAWGEKLFF